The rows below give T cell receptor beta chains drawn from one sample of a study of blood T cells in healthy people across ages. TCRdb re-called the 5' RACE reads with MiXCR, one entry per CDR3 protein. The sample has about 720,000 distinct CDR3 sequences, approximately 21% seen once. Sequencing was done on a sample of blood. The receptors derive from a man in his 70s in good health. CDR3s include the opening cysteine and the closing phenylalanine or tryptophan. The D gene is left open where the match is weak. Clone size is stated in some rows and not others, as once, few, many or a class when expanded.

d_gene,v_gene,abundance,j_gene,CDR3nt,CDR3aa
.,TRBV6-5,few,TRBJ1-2,TGTGCCAGCAGTCCAGGGTATACGGACTATGGCCACACCTTC,CASSPGYTDYGHTF
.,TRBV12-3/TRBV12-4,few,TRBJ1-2,TGTGCCAGCCATTCAGGGAATCATCAGGGCTACACCTTC,CASHSGNHQGYTF
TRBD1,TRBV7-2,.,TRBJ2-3,TGTGCCAGCAGCTTAGTAGGGACAGGGTATATCACAGATACGCAGTATTTT,CASSLVGTGYITDTQYF
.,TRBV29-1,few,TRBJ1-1,TGCAGCGTTGAGATCTCGAACACTGAAGCTTTCTTT,CSVEISNTEAFF
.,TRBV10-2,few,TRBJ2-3,TGCGCCAGCAGTGAGATTGGTGATCGGGATACGCAGTATTTT,CASSEIGDRDTQYF
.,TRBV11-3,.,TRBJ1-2,TGTGCCAGCAGCTTAGGGCCCGGGTCAGATGGCTACACCTTC,CASSLGPGSDGYTF
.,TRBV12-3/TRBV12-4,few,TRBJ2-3,TGTGCCAGCAGTCCTCACGACGACGGCCGGGATACGCAGTATTTT,CASSPHDDGRDTQYF
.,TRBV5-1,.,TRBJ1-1,TGCGCCAGCAGCTTGATAGACCAGGGATTGGCTTTCTTT,CASSLIDQGLAFF
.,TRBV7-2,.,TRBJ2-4,TGTGCCAGCAGCCTCCAGAGTGGGGGTCTAGCCAAAAACATTCAGTACTTC,CASSLQSGGLAKNIQYF
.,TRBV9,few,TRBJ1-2,TGTGCCAGCAGCGTAGTGACAGACAACTATGGCTACACCTTC,CASSVVTDNYGYTF
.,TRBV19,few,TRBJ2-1,TGTGCCAGTAGTGTTTGGGGGCCGTATGAGCAGTTCTTC,CASSVWGPYEQFF
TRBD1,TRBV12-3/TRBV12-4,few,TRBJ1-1,TGTGCCAGCATCCCGACAGGGGCGAACACTGAAGCTTTCTTT,CASIPTGANTEAFF
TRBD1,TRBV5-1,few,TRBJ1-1,TGCGCCAGCAGAAAGGACAGGGGGCCTGCATTTGAAGCTTTCTTT,CASRKDRGPAFEAFF
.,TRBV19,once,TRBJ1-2,TGTGCCAGTAGCGGACAGATCTCTAACTATGGCTACACCTTC,CASSGQISNYGYTF
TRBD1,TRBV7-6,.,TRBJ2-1,TGTGCCAGCAGCTTAACAGGGGTGAGCTCCTACAATGAGCAGTTCTTC,CASSLTGVSSYNEQFF
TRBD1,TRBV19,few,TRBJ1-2,TGTGCCAGTAGTATCCGGGACAGGGGCAACTATGGCTACACCTTC,CASSIRDRGNYGYTF
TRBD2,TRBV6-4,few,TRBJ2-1,TGTGCCAGCAGCGCCCTAACTAGCGGGGGCTACAATGAGCAGTTCTTC,CASSALTSGGYNEQFF
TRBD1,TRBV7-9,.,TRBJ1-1,TGTGCCAGCAGCTCCACAGGGGGTGAAGCTTTCTTT,CASSSTGGEAFF
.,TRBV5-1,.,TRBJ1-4,TGCGCCAGCAGCTTGGACTCGTGGGGCAATGAAAAACTGTTTTTT,CASSLDSWGNEKLFF
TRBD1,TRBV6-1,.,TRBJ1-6,TGTGCCAGCAGTGAATGGGGGACAGGCAATTCACCCCTCCACTTT,CASSEWGTGNSPLHF
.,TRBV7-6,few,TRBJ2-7,TGTGCCAGCAGCTTAAGGGCCGGGACGGCAGCCTACGAGCAGTACTTC,CASSLRAGTAAYEQYF
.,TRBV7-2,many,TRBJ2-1,TGTGCCAGCAGCTTTGGCCTAAATGAGCAGTTCTTC,CASSFGLNEQFF